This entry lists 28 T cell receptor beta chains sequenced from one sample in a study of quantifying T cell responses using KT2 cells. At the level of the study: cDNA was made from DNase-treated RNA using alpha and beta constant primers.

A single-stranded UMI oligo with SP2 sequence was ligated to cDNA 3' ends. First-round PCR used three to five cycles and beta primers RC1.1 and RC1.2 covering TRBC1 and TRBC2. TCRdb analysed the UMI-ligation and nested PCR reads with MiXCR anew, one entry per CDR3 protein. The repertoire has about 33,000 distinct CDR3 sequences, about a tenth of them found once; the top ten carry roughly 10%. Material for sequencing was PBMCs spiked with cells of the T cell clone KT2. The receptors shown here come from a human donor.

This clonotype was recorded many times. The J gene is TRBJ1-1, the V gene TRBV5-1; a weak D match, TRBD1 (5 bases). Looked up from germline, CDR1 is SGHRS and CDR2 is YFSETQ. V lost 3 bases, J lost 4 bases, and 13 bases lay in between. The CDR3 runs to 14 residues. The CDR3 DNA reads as TGCGCCAGCAGCTGGAGGGGTGAGAGCACTGAAGCTTTCTTT. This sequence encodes CASSWRGESTEAFF. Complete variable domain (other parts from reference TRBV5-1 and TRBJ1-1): KAGVTQTPRYLIKTRGQQVTLSCSPISGHRSVSWYQQTPGQGLQFLFEYFSETQRNKGNFPGRFSGRQFSNSRSEMNVSTLELGDSALYLCASSWRGESTEAFFGQGTRLTVV.

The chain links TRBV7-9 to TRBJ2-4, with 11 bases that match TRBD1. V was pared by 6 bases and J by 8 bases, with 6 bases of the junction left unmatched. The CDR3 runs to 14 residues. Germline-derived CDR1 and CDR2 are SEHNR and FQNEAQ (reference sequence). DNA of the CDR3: TGTGCCAGCAGTATTCGGGGACAGGGGGACATTCAGTACTTC. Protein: CASSIRGQGDIQYF.

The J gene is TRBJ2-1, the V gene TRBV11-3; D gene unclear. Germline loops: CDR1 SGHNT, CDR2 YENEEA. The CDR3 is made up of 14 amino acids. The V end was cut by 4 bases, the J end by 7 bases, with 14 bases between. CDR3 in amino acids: CASSSSPSQNEQFF. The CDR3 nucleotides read TGTGCCAGCAGCTCGTCCCCCTCGCAAAATGAGCAGTTCTTC.

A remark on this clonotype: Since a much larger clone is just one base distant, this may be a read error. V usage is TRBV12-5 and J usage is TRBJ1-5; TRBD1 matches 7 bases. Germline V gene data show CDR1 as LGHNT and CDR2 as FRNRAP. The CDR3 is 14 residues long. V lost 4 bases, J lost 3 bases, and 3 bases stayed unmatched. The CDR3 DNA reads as TGTGCTAGTGGTTCGCAGGGGGTCAATCAGCCCCAGCATTTT. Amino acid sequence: CASGSQGVNQPQHF.

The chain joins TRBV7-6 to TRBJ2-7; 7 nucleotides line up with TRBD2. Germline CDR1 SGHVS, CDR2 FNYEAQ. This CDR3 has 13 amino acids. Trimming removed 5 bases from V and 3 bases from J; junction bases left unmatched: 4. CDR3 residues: CASSPGRGYEQYF. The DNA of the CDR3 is TGTGCCAGCAGCCCGGGGAGGGGCTACGAGCAGTACTTC.

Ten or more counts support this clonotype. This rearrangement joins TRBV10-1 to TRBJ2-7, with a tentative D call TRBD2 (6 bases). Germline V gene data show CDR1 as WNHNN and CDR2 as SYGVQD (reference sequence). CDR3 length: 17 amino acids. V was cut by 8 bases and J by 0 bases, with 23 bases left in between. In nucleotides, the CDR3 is TGCGCCAGCCCCCGGAGGGTTCGGCTATCGAACTCCTACGAGCAGTACTTC. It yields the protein CASPRRVRLSNSYEQYF.

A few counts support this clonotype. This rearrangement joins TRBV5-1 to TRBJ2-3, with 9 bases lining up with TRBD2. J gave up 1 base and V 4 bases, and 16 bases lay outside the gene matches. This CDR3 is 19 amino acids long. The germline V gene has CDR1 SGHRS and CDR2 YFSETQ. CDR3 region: CASSPKVAGVRGGTDTQYF. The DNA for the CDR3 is TGCGCCAGCAGCCCCAAGGTAGCGGGAGTGAGGGGGGGCACAGATACGCAGTATTTT.

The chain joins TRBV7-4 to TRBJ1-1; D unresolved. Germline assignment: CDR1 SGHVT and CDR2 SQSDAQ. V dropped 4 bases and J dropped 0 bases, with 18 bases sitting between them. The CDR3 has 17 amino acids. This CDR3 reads CASSSYLLSVLNTEAFF. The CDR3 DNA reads TGTGCCAGCAGCTCCTATCTCCTTTCCGTCTTGAACACTGAAGCTTTCTTT.

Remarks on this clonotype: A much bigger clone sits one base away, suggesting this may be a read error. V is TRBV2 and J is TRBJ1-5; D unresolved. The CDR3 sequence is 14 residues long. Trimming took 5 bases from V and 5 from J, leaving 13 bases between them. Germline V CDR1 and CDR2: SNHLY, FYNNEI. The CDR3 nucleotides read TGTGCCAGCAGTCCAGTGGGTTTTGATCAGCCCCAGCATTTT. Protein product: CASSPVGFDQPQHF.

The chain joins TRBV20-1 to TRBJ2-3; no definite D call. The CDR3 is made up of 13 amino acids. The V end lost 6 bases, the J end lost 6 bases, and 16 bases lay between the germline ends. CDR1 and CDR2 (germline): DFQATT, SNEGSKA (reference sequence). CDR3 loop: CSAVGQAGDTQYF. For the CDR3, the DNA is TGCAGTGCGGTAGGGCAGGCTGGGGATACGCAGTATTTT.

CDR3 sequence reads: CASSLGFSGNSPLHF. DNA of the CDR3: TGTGCCAGCAGTTTGGGGTTCAGCGGGAATTCACCCCTCCACTTT. The chain couples TRBV27 to TRBJ1-6, with D unclear. The ends were cut back, 3 bases at V and 7 bases at J, with 13 bases in the middle. CDR1 and CDR2 (germline): MNHEY, SMNVEV (reference sequence). This CDR3 comprises 15 residues.

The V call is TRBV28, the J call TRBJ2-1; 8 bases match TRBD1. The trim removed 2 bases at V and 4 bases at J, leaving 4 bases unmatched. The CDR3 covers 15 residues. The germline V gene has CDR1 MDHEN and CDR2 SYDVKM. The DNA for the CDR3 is TGTGCCAGCAGTTTAGAACAGGGGGAGTACAATGAGCAGTTCTTC. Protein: CASSLEQGEYNEQFF.

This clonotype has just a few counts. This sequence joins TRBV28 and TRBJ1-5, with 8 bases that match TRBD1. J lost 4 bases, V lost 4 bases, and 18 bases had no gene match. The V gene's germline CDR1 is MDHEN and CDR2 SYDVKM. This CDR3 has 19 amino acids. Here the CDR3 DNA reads TGTGCCAGCAGTTCTCCAACCCCGGACAGGGTCCTTGAAAATCAGCCCCAGCATTTT. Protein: CASSSPTPDRVLENQPQHF.

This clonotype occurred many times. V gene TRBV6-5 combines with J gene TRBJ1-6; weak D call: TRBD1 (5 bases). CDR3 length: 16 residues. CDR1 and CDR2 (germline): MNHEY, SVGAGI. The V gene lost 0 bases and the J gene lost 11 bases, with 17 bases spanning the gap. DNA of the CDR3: TGTGCCAGCAGTTACTCGGGAGGGGAAGATCGCGCACCCCTCCACTTT. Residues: CASSYSGGEDRAPLHF.

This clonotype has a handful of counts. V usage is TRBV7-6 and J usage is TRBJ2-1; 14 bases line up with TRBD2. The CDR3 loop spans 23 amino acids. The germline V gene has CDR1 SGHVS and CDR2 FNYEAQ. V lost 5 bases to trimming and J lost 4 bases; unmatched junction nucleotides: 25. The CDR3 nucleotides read TGTGCCAGCAGCCACCCCCGACCGGGACTAGCGGGAGATAAGAACCAAGGGTACAATGAGCAGTTCTTC. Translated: CASSHPRPGLAGDKNQGYNEQFF.

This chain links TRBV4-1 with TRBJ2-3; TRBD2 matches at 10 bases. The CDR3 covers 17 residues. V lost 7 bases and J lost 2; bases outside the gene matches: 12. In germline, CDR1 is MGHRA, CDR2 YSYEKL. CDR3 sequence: CASTPRVLAGTTDTQYF. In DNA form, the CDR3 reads TGCGCCAGCACCCCTCGGGTACTAGCGGGGACCACAGATACGCAGTATTTT.

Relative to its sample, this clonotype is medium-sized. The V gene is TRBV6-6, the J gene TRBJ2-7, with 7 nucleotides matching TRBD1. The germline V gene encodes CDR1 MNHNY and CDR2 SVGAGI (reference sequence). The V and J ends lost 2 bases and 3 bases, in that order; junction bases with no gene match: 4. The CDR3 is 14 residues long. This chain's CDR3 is CASSYRTGLYEQYF. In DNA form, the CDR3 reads TGTGCCAGCAGTTACAGGACAGGACTCTACGAGCAGTACTTC.

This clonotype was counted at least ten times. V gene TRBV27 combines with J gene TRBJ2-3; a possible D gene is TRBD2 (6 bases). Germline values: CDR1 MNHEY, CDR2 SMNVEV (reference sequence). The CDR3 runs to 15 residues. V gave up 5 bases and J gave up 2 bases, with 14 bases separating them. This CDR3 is CASSPSGRPTDTQYF. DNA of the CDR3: TGTGCCAGCAGTCCATCCGGGAGACCCACAGATACGCAGTATTTT.

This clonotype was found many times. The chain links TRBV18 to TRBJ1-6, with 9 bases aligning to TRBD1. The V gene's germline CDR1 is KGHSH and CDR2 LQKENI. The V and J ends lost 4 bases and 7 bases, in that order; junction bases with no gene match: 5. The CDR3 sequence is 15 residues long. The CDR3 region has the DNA TGTGCCAGCTCACAGAGGACAGGGGAAAATTCACCCCTCCACTTT. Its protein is CASSQRTGENSPLHF. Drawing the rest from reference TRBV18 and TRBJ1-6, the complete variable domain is NAGVMQNPRHLVRRRGQEARLRCSPMKGHSHVYWYRQLPEEGLKFMVYLQKENIIDESGMPKERFSAEFPKEGPSILRIQQVVRGDSAAYFCASSQRTGENSPLHFGNGTRLTVT.

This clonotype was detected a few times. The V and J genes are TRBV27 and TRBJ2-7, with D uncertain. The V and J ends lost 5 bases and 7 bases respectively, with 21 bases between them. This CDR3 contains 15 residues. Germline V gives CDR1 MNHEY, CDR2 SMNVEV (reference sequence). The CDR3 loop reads CASSPWTADLGEQYF. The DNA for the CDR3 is TGTGCCAGCAGTCCGTGGACCGCTGACTTGGGGGAGCAGTACTTC.

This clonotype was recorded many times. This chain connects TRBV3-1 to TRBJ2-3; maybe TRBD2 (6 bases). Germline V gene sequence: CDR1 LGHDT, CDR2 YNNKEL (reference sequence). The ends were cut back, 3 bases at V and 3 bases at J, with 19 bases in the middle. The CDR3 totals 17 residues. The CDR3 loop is CASSQGTSLRVTDTQYF. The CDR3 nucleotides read TGTGCCAGCAGCCAGGGGACTTCTCTGAGGGTAACAGATACGCAGTATTTT.

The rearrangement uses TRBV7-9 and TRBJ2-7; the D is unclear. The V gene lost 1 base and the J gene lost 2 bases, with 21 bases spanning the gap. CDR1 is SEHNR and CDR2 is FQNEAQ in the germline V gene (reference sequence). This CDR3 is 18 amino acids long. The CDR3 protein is CASSLGGYRAGFPYEQYF. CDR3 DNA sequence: TGTGCCAGCAGCTTAGGTGGCTACCGAGCCGGTTTTCCCTACGAGCAGTACTTC.

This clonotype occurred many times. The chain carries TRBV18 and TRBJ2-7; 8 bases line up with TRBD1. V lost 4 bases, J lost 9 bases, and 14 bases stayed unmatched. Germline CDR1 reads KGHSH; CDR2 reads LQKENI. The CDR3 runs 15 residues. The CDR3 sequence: CASSRNRDRSTMQYF. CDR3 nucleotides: TGTGCCAGCTCACGAAACCGGGACAGGTCTACGATGCAGTACTTC.

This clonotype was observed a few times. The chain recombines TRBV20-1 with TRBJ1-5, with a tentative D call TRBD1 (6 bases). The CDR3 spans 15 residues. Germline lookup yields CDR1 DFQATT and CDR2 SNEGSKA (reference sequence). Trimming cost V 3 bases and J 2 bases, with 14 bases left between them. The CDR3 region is CSARDSGTGNQPQHF. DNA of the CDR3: TGCAGTGCTAGGGACAGTGGCACAGGCAATCAGCCCCAGCATTTT.

CDR3 nucleotide sequence: TGTGCCAGCAGCTCCGGGCCGGCCTATAATTCACCCCTCCACTTT. Translating it yields CASSSGPAYNSPLHF. This chain links TRBV7-2 with TRBJ1-6; no firm D call. This CDR3 is 15 amino acids long. Looked up from germline, CDR1 is SGHTA and CDR2 is FQGNSA. Trimming shortened V by 4 bases and J by 2 bases, and 9 bases separated the two germline ends.

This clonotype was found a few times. CDR3 residues: CASVPPYDSYEQYF. DNA for the CDR3: TGTGCCAGCGTCCCCCCCTACGACAGCTACGAGCAGTACTTC. The chain joins TRBV2 to TRBJ2-7; D may be TRBD1 (5 bases). The V gene lost 8 bases and the J gene lost 3 bases, with 17 bases spanning the gap. Germline CDR1 reads SNHLY; CDR2 reads FYNNEI. The CDR3 sequence is 14 residues long.

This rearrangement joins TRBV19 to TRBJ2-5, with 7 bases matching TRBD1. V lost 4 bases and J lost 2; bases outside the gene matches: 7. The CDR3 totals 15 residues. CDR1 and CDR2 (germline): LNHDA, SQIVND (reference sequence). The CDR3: CASSNRPGQQETQYF. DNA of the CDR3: TGTGCCAGTAGTAATCGCCCGGGACAGCAAGAGACCCAGTACTTC.

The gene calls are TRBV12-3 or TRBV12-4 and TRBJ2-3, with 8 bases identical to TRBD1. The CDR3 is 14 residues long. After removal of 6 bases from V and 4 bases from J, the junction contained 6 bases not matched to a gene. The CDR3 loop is CASRPDRDADTQYF. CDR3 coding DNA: TGTGCCAGCAGACCGGACAGGGATGCAGATACGCAGTATTTT.